Only one count was recorded for the clone carrying this TCR beta chain. Antigen specificity is unknown. The repertoire was sequenced with immunoSEQ multiplex PCR; TCRdb's copy has only in-frame clones and lacks some. The table has 40,000 to 45,000 clones, around 89% seen once. Patients were diagnosed with urothelial carcinoma, either locally advanced or metastatic. Each patient contributed between 1 and 8 total time points of blood mononuclear cells, pretreatment and during treatment. This sample was included in a study of PD-L1 blockade in urothelial cancer. Study summary: Atezolizumab was started by patients in 2014 at 1,200 mg intravenously every 3 weeks.

Trimming took 5 bases from V and 6 from J, leaving 8 bases between them. Germline lookup yields CDR1 SGHTS and CDR2 YDEGEE. CDR3 size: 12 residues. Overall study results and limits: Patients who had durable benefit saw their tumor-associated blood clones expand more at 3 weeks.

The sequence was collected from a woman in her sixties or seventies with urothelial cancer. The chain employs TRBV5-8 and TRBJ2-2; no reliable D call. The input for sequencing was PBMCs, taken around atezolizumab (anti-PD-L1) treatment. The CDR3 DNA is TGTGCCAGCAGGCGGTACGCCGGGGAGCTGTTTTTT. Its protein is CASRRYAGELFF.